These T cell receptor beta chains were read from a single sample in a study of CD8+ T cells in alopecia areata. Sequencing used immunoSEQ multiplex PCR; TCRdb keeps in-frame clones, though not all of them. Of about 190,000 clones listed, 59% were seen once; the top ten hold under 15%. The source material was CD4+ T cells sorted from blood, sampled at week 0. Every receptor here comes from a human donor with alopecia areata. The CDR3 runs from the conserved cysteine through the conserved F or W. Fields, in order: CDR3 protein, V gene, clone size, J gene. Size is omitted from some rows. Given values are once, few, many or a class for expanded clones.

CSVTTGTGLDQPQHF TRBV29-1 - TRBJ1-5
CSVALLANTEAFF TRBV29-1 - TRBJ1-1
CAWARPQSSGNTIYF TRBV30 - TRBJ1-3
CSVEMRQATEAFF TRBV29-1 - TRBJ1-1
CASSVRDRGQETQYF TRBV6-1 - TRBJ2-5
CASSLGVGNTEAFF TRBV7-9 - TRBJ1-1
CSYFMSDFSTDTQYF TRBV29-1 - TRBJ2-3
CASTPSGPYEQYF TRBV11-2 - TRBJ2-7
CSVAVGQGSYNEQFF TRBV29-1 - TRBJ2-1
CASSPSGDQPQHF TRBV18 - TRBJ1-5
CAGWRAGKGEQYF TRBV30 - TRBJ2-7
CASSQSRRTGRGDTQYF TRBV14 - TRBJ2-3
CSVGQRARTEAFF TRBV29-1 - TRBJ1-1
CASSLYVGGGQDNQPQHF TRBV7-9 - TRBJ1-5
CASSGRTLAGGRQGEQFF TRBV6-1 few TRBJ2-1
CASSLEGREETQYF TRBV5-1 once TRBJ2-5
CASSSITATANYGYTF TRBV5-1 - TRBJ1-2
CASGLVKAARHEKLFF TRBV12-5 - TRBJ1-4
CASSEPDKTYEQYF TRBV25-1 - TRBJ2-7
CASSSLPGAQFF TRBV7-9 - TRBJ2-1
CASSLRRATQETQYF TRBV7-6 - TRBJ2-5
CASSLTPDPYGYTF TRBV7-2 - TRBJ1-2
CASSHGTRIYEQYF TRBV6-5 - TRBJ2-7
CASSGGSRVQETQYF TRBV5-1 - TRBJ2-5
CASSPPSRGGRETQYF TRBV27 - TRBJ2-5
CSGDRGSYNEQFF TRBV29-1 - TRBJ2-1
CASSPTRETQYF TRBV18 - TRBJ2-5
CASSPRLDTEAFF TRBV19 few TRBJ1-1
CASSTYRGYEQYF TRBV11-3 - TRBJ2-7
CASTWQWWGYTF TRBV5-1 - TRBJ1-2
CASSVDQGRGAFF TRBV6-5 few TRBJ1-1
CASGLMTGQNSPLHF TRBV12-5 few TRBJ1-6
CASSQGQTQETQYF TRBV4-1 few TRBJ2-5
CAWSVRGSYQPQHF TRBV30 - TRBJ1-5
CSTSGQGDTGELFF TRBV29-1 - TRBJ2-2
CSVEGTASGNTIYF TRBV29-1 few TRBJ1-3
CASSPGRGARNQPQHF TRBV7-9 - TRBJ1-5
CASSLQDTDGYTF TRBV5-1 - TRBJ1-2
CAWSEGTAETQYF TRBV30 - TRBJ2-5
CASSLRGTGGQQETQYF TRBV5-1 - TRBJ2-5
CASRLQGRQYF TRBV6-5 - TRBJ2-7
CSVVPSAGLATTYEQYF TRBV29-1 - TRBJ2-7
CAWRTGGTVNTEAFF TRBV30 - TRBJ1-1
CASSYGAGSETQYF TRBV5-6 - TRBJ2-5
CATSREGGTYGYTF TRBV15 - TRBJ1-2
CAIRTSALQETQYF TRBV10-3 few TRBJ2-5
CASSPRLEREQYF TRBV18 - TRBJ2-7
CASSSMRNTEAFF TRBV5-1 - TRBJ1-1
CAWSGVSTDTQYF TRBV30 - TRBJ2-3
CASSPSTLGGNEKLFF TRBV7-6 few TRBJ1-4
CASSEPGQPTF TRBV5-1 - TRBJ2-7
CSATGDNEKLFF TRBV29-1 - TRBJ1-4
CSVQGLWNTEAFF TRBV29-1 - TRBJ1-1
CSVYNEDSYEQYF TRBV29-1 - TRBJ2-7
CASSPGRGLSDGYTF TRBV18 - TRBJ1-2
CASSQDQWGSYNSPLHF TRBV4-1 - TRBJ1-6
CASRKNAMTEQFF TRBV6-4 - TRBJ2-1